This TCR beta chain was sequenced in a study of T cell responses to AZD1222 COVID-19 vaccine. The method was immunoSEQ multiplex PCR; TCRdb's version includes in-frame clones alone and lacks a portion of them. The top ten hold around 1.6% of the sample, which has 96,000 or so clones, roughly nine tenths seen once. The CDR3 totals 14 residues. Trimming pared 5 bases from V and 9 bases from J, leaving 14 bases between. CDR1 and CDR2 from the germline V gene are MNHEY and SVGAGI. The receptor's source is an adult in good health. Sequencing was performed on peripheral blood, taken on day 0 of AZD1222 vaccination. The chain carries TRBV6-5 and TRBJ1-6, with D possibly being TRBD1 (5 bases). In nucleotides, the CDR3 is TGTGCCAGCAGTCGTGTGGGGCCCGGTTCACCCCTCCACTTT. Amino acids: CASSRVGPGSPLHF.